This T cell receptor (beta chain) was identified during a study of blood T cell repertoires in COVID-19. Study at large: The United States, Italy and Spain provided the acute and convalescent COVID-19 samples. PBMCs, B-cell-depleted T cells, or T cells were the source of the cDNA or gDNA that made up the material.

J was trimmed by 5 bases and V by 6 bases; bases with no gene match: 4. CDR3 size: 12 residues. From germline, CDR1 is SEHNR and CDR2 FQNEAQ (reference sequence). Study processing details: Cell counts per sample came from amplifying reference gene primers. Assay used: immunoSEQ multiplex PCR; TCRdb lists only in-frame clones, some missing. V, J and clone size are taken as reported in that table, and D and trimming were inferred from the DNA itself. The data show approximately 160,000 clones, less than 90% seen once. Sequencing was carried out using peripheral blood. This TCR was sampled from a man between 18 and 29 years old with active or convalescent COVID-19. This chain connects TRBV7-9 to TRBJ2-7, with TRBD2 identical over 7 bases. CDR3 DNA sequence: TGTGCCAGCAGAGTTGCGGGGGACGAGCAGTACTTC. It specifies CASRVAGDEQYF.